The 25 T cell receptor beta chains listed next were all sequenced from one sample in a study of identical twins. TCRdb called the 5' RACE reads again in MiXCR, with one record for every CDR3 protein. The sample lists around 500,000 distinct CDR3 sequences; more than 13% were seen once. The data were also submitted as part of a second study, on yellow fever vaccine responses in identical twins.

The sequencing input was CD4+ T cells sorted from blood. The receptor set was obtained from a woman aged 18 to 35 in good health.

This sequence joins TRBV3-1 and TRBJ1-1; D unresolved. The CDR3 covers 13 residues. CDR1 and CDR2 (germline): LGHDT, YNNKEL (reference sequence). The V gene lost 1 base and the J gene lost 6 bases, with 9 bases spanning the gap. CDR3 region: CASSQGGVPEAFF. DNA for the CDR3: TGTGCCAGCAGCCAAGGTGGGGTCCCTGAAGCTTTCTTT.

This clonotype was detected only a few times. The chain employs TRBV12-3 or TRBV12-4 and TRBJ2-1; possibly TRBD2 for D (6 bases). Trimming took 5 bases from V and 4 from J, leaving 18 bases between them. The CDR3 is 16 amino acids. The CDR3 sequence is CASSRRLVGLYNEQFF. The CDR3 nucleotides read TGTGCCAGCAGTCGACGACTAGTAGGGCTATACAATGAGCAGTTCTTC.

This clonotype was counted a few times. The chain links TRBV5-8 to TRBJ2-1; 12 bases are a match to TRBD2. V lost 4 bases and J lost 9; bases outside the gene matches: 11. Germline V gene lookup returns CDR1 SGHTS and CDR2 YDEGEE. The CDR3 runs 16 residues. The CDR3, as DNA: TGTGCCAGCAGCCTGCTGACTAGCGGGAGAACGGTTGAGCAGTTCTTC. Protein sequence: CASSLLTSGRTVEQFF.

J is TRBJ2-1 and V is TRBV5-1; 13 bases match TRBD2. The CDR3 contains 15 residues. The V gene's germline CDR1 is SGHRS and CDR2 YFSETQ. The V segment lost 3 bases and the J segment 6 bases; nucleotides outside the gene matches: 3. The CDR3 DNA is TGCGCCAGCAGCTGGGGACTAGCGGGGCTCAATGAGCAGTTCTTC. It encodes CASSWGLAGLNEQFF.

In its sample, this clonotype was seen a few times. The chain combines TRBV10-1 with TRBJ2-2; TRBD2 agrees at 7 bases. J lost 1 base, V lost 3 bases, and 2 bases had no gene match. Germline V gene sequence: CDR1 WNHNN, CDR2 SYGVQD (reference sequence). The CDR3 sequence is 15 residues long. The CDR3 DNA sequence: TGCGCCAGCAGTGACCCTAGCGGGAACACCGGGGAGCTGTTTTTT. Translating it yields CASSDPSGNTGELFF.

In this sample, this clonotype turned up a few times. The chain couples TRBV5-1 to TRBJ2-2; 11 nucleotides match TRBD2. CDR3 length equals 18 residues. The J segment lost 1 base and the V segment lost 1 base, leaving 6 bases of the junction unmatched. Germline V lookup: CDR1 SGHRS, CDR2 YFSETQ. The CDR3 sequence: CASSLTRLAGKNTGELFF. The CDR3 DNA follows: TGCGCCAGCAGCTTGACGCGACTAGCGGGGAAGAACACCGGGGAGCTGTTTTTT.

The chain carries TRBV7-9 and TRBJ2-7, with D tentatively TRBD1 or TRBD2 (5 bases each). Germline V gene data show CDR1 as SEHNR and CDR2 as FQNEAQ (reference sequence). The V gene lost 9 bases and the J gene lost 3 bases, with 15 bases spanning the gap. This CDR3 is 13 amino acids long. The DNA for the CDR3 is TGTGCCAGTGTCGAACCGGGGCGCTACGAGCAGTACTTC. It specifies CASVEPGRYEQYF.

This clonotype showed up just a few times. J is TRBJ2-1 and V is TRBV12-3 or TRBV12-4; D possibly corresponds to TRBD2 (6 bases). This CDR3 is built from 15 residues. V dropped 6 bases and J dropped 5 bases, with 17 bases sitting between them. The CDR3 sequence is CASSPFGGTHNEQFF. As DNA, the CDR3 is TGTGCCAGCAGCCCCTTTGGAGGGACTCACAATGAGCAGTTCTTC.

At least ten counts were recorded for this clonotype. V and J are TRBV28 and TRBJ2-2; 8 bases match TRBD2. Germline loops: CDR1 MDHEN, CDR2 SYDVKM. Germline trimming cut 2 bases from V and 6 bases from J; bases unmatched to any gene: 8. The CDR3 runs 16 residues. The chain's CDR3 is CASSLGPSGSPGELFF. CDR3 in DNA: TGTGCCAGCAGTTTAGGGCCTAGCGGGTCTCCCGGGGAGCTGTTTTTT.

The chain has TRBV4-2 and TRBJ2-7, with a possible D match to TRBD1 (5 bases). The V end lost 0 bases, the J end lost 6 bases, and 27 bases lay between the germline ends. Per germline, CDR1 LGHNA and CDR2 YNFKEQ. CDR3 length: 19 residues. The CDR3, as DNA: TGTGCCAGCAGCCAAGATGGGTCAGACAGCTTACCGACTGTTGGCGAGCAGTACTTC. Translated: CASSQDGSDSLPTVGEQYF.

This clonotype was recorded a few times. The chain is built from TRBV20-1 and TRBJ1-5; 12 bases are a match to TRBD1. CDR3 length equals 16 residues. The V segment lost 2 bases and the J segment 6 bases; nucleotides outside the gene matches: 8. CDR1 is DFQATT and CDR2 is SNEGSKA in the germline V gene (reference sequence). In DNA, the CDR3 is TGCAGTGCTAGACCAAGCGGGACAGGGGGCGCTCAGCCCCAGCATTTT. It encodes CSARPSGTGGAQPQHF.

The table lists this clonotype with a few counts. The chain couples TRBV6-2 or TRBV6-3 to TRBJ2-2; 11 nucleotides agree with TRBD2. The V segment lost 5 bases and the J segment 7 bases; nucleotides outside the gene matches: 3. The CDR3 has 14 residues. CDR1 is MNHEY, CDR2 SVGEGT, per germline. The CDR3 region has the DNA TGTGCCAGCAGTCTAGCGGGGGGTCGCGGGGAGCTGTTTTTT. This translates into CASSLAGGRGELFF.

The chain carries TRBV20-1 and TRBJ2-7; D gene ambiguous. V was cut by 5 bases and J by 4 bases, with 9 bases left in between. The CDR3 extends over 11 amino acids. Germline CDR1 and CDR2: DFQATT and SNEGSKA (reference sequence). As DNA, the CDR3 is TGCAGTGCTCCTCGTTCGTACGAGCAGTACTTC. It codes for CSAPRSYEQYF.

V is TRBV29-1 and J is TRBJ1-1, with D tentatively TRBD1 (5 bases). With 7 bases removed from V and 0 bases from J, the gap between germline ends came to 12 bases. CDR1 and CDR2 from the germline V gene are SQVTM and ANQGSEA. This CDR3 is built from 13 residues. CDR3 coding DNA: TGCAGCGGTATATTAGGGGTGAACACTGAAGCTTTCTTT. Its translation is CSGILGVNTEAFF.

The chain links TRBV24-1 to TRBJ2-1, with D perhaps matching TRBD1 (6 bases). The CDR3 spans 14 residues. Per the germline V gene, CDR1 is KGHDR and CDR2 is SFDVKD. Trimming pared 5 bases from V and 8 bases from J, leaving 15 bases between. The CDR3 DNA reads TGTGCCACCAGTGGACAGGACCCTTGGGATGAGCAGTTCTTC. Protein sequence: CATSGQDPWDEQFF.

V usage is TRBV18 and J usage is TRBJ2-3; TRBD1 or TRBD2 may be the D gene (5 bases each). The ends were cut back, 0 bases at V and 2 bases at J, with 6 bases in the middle. The germline CDR1 and CDR2 sequences are KGHSH and LQKENI. The length of the CDR3 is 14 residues. In nucleotides, the CDR3 is TGTGCCAGCTCACCACCGGGGACCACAGATACGCAGTATTTT. This translates into CASSPPGTTDTQYF.

There are a few counts of this clonotype. The rearrangement links TRBV7-2 to TRBJ2-4; D ambiguous. This CDR3 spans 13 amino acids. CDR1 is SGHTA, CDR2 FQGNSA, per germline. The germline V and J ends were trimmed by 5 bases and 10 bases, with 15 bases remaining between them. The CDR3, as DNA: TGTGCCAGCAGCCCTAGGACCCCCGATATTCAGTACTTC. Protein product: CASSPRTPDIQYF.

The chain is built from TRBV4-1 and TRBJ1-2, with D tentatively TRBD1 (6 bases). This CDR3 spans 17 amino acids. Germline V gene lookup returns CDR1 MGHRA and CDR2 YSYEKL. The V and J ends lost 0 bases and 8 bases respectively, with 22 bases between them. CDR3 loop: CASSQEVSQGKMGGYTF. For the CDR3, the DNA is TGCGCCAGCAGCCAAGAGGTATCGCAGGGGAAGATGGGAGGCTACACCTTC.

CDR3 in amino acids: CASRPDRGTSGRAAKNIQYF. The CDR3, as DNA: TGTGCCAGCAGACCCGACAGGGGGACTAGCGGGAGGGCCGCCAAAAACATTCAGTACTTC. V is TRBV28 and J is TRBJ2-4, with TRBD2 matching over 16 bases. Germline CDR1 MDHEN, CDR2 SYDVKM. CDR3 length equals 20 residues. Trimming took 6 bases from V and 1 from J; bases not matched to a gene: 12. Supplemented by reference TRBV28 and TRBJ2-4, the full variable domain reads DVKVTQSSRYLVKRTGEKVFLECVQDMDHENMFWYRQDPGLGLRLIYFSYDVKMKEKGDIPEGYSVSREKKERFSLILESASTNQTSMYLCASRPDRGTSGRAAKNIQYFGAGTRLSVL.

This chain connects TRBV11-2 to TRBJ2-1; TRBD2 matches at 11 bases. J was trimmed by 3 bases and V by 1 base; bases with no gene match: 11. The germline V gene encodes CDR1 SGHAT and CDR2 FQNNGV. The CDR3 loop spans 19 amino acids. CDR3 in amino acids: CASSLVPKTSGTLYNEQFF. DNA of the CDR3: TGTGCCAGCAGCTTAGTCCCGAAGACTAGCGGGACCCTCTACAATGAGCAGTTCTTC.

This clonotype has a handful of counts. The V gene is TRBV24-1, the J gene TRBJ2-3; no clear D. Between the trimmed V and J ends, which lost 2 bases and 1 base, there was a span of 12 bases. The CDR3 consists of 16 residues. Per the germline V gene, CDR1 is KGHDR and CDR2 is SFDVKD. DNA for the CDR3: TGTGCCACCAGTGATTCGGGTCCATACCGCACAGATACGCAGTATTTT. This sequence encodes CATSDSGPYRTDTQYF.

This clonotype turned up a few times. The gene calls are TRBV7-2 and TRBJ2-1, with 12 bases matching TRBD1. Trimming took 5 bases from V and 9 from J; bases not matched to a gene: 5. The CDR3 totals 14 residues. Germline CDR1 is SGHTA and CDR2 is FQGNSA. The DNA of the CDR3 is TGTGCCAGCAGCCTAGGGACAGGGGGCAGTGAGCAGTTCTTC. It codes for CASSLGTGGSEQFF.

This clonotype turned up a few times. The chain has TRBV5-1 and TRBJ2-3; TRBD2 aligns across 11 bases. Trimming took 2 bases from V and 3 from J; bases not matched to a gene: 5. The CDR3 is 16 amino acids. Germline V gene data show CDR1 as SGHRS and CDR2 as YFSETQ. The CDR3, as DNA: TGCGCCAGCAGCTTTGTTAGCGGGGGGGTGACAGATACGCAGTATTTT. Translated, it gives CASSFVSGGVTDTQYF.

This clonotype was found a few times. This chain links TRBV16 with TRBJ2-1, with 9 bases that match TRBD1. V was pared by 7 bases and J by 10 bases, with 8 bases of the junction left unmatched. The V gene's germline CDR1 is KGHSY and CDR2 FQNENV. This CDR3 contains 13 residues. CDR3 bases: TGTGCCAGCATCTTCGAGACAGGGGGGGAGCAGTTCTTC. It specifies CASIFETGGEQFF.

This clonotype has just a few counts. V gene TRBV25-1 combines with J gene TRBJ1-6; possibly TRBD1 for D (5 bases). This CDR3 has 18 residues. Trimming cost V 3 bases and J 9 bases, with 24 bases left between them. Germline V lookup: CDR1 MGHDK, CDR2 SYGVNS. CDR3 sequence: CASSDRSESGRKGSPLHF. CDR3 in DNA: TGTGCCAGCAGTGATCGTAGTGAATCGGGACGTAAAGGTTCACCCCTCCACTTT. The full variable domain, its missing parts supplied by reference TRBV25-1 and TRBJ1-6, is EADIYQTPRYLVIGTGKKITLECSQTMGHDKMYWYQQDPGMELHLIHYSYGVNSTEKGDLSSESTVSRIRTEHFPLTLESARPSHTSQYLCASSDRSESGRKGSPLHFGNGTRLTVT.